This T cell receptor (beta chain) originates from a study of PD-1 blockade in classical Hodgkin lymphoma. In germline, CDR1 is GTSNPN, CDR2 SVGIG (reference sequence). V was cut by 3 bases and J by 0 bases, with 9 bases left in between. The CDR3 spans 14 residues. This clone was seen only a few times. Its antigen is currently unknown. The assay was immunoSEQ multiplex PCR, and TCRdb's table has in-frame clones only and misses some. The repertoire consists of some 58,000 clones, with roughly 91% occurring once and the leading ten covering approximately 5.4%. Patients all relapsed after autologous stem cell transplantation, and there was variation in brentuximab vedotin exposure. Regarding the study as a whole: Significantly greater TCR diversity emerged by C4D1 in CD4+ cells but not CD8+ cells. Patients were excluded if nivolumab began under 1 year after ASCT (the autologous transplant).

The rearrangement uses TRBV30 and TRBJ1-3; D is undetermined. This clonotype was obtained from a human donor with classical Hodgkin lymphoma. The sample consisted of peripheral blood mononuclear cells (PBMCs), taken before the second cycle of nivolumab. CDR3 nucleotide sequence: TGTGCCTGGAGCGGAAAGAGCTCTGGAAACACCATATATTTT. It codes for CAWSGKSSGNTIYF.